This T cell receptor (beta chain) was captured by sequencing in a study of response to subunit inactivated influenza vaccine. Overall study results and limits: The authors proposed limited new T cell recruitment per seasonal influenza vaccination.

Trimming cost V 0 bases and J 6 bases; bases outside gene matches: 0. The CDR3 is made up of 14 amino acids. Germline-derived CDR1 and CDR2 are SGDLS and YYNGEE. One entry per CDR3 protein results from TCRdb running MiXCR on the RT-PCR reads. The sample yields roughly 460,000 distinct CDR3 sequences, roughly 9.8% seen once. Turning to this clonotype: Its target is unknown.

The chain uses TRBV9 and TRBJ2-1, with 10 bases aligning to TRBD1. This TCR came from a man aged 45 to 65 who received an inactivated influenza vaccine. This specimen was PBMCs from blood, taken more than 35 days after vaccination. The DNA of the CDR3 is TGTGCCAGCAGCGTAGGACAGGGGGCCAATGAGCAGTTCTTC. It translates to CASSVGQGANEQFF. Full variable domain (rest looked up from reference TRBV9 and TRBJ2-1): DSGVTQTPKHLITATGQRVTLRCSPRSGDLSVYWYQQSLDQGLQFLIQYYNGEERAKGNILERFSAQQFPDLHSELNLSSLELGDSALYFCASSVGQGANEQFFGPGTRLTVL.